The 20 T cell receptor beta chains below were found in one sample sequenced in a study of T cell repertoires in cytomegalovirus infection. For these receptors, no antigen is known. MiXCR was run by TCRdb on the reads, yielding one entry per CDR3 protein. The repertoire holds 700,000 to 850,000 distinct CDR3 sequences, with approximately 29% as singletons. This sample comprised cultured CD8+ T cells from PBMCs, obtained from culture after CMV antigen stimulation. The receptors were sampled from a human donor in good health (CMV status not recorded). Some clones in this sample may be carry-over from other donors' samples.

In the case of this clonotype: This could be a read error, since a much larger clone is one nucleotide away. The chain has TRBV6-5 and TRBJ2-5; 7 nucleotides match TRBD1. The germline CDR1 and CDR2 sequences are MNHEY and SVGAGI. This CDR3 contains 14 residues. The CDR3 region is CACSAGGTQETQYF. CDR3 DNA: TGTGCCTGCAGTGCAGGGGGAACGCAAGAGACCCAGTACTTC.

The chain links TRBV10-3 to TRBJ2-1; 12 bases match TRBD1. CDR3 size: 15 residues. Per germline, CDR1 ENHRY and CDR2 SYGVKD. After removal of 2 bases from V and 9 bases from J, the junction contained 5 bases not matched to a gene. The CDR3 bases are TGTGCCATCAGTGAGCCGGGACAGGGGGCTATTGAGCAGTTCTTC. It translates to CAISEPGQGAIEQFF.

This clonotype was observed a few times. The chain carries TRBV6-2 or TRBV6-3 and TRBJ2-7; unclear D gene. Trimming left V 6 bases short and J 3 bases short, with 9 bases between. Germline V gene sequence: CDR1 MNHEY, CDR2 SVGEGT. The CDR3 runs 12 residues. The CDR3 coding sequence is TGTGCCAGCAGCCTGGATATCTACGAGCAGTACTTC. Translation gives CASSLDIYEQYF.

As DNA, the CDR3 is TGTGCCAGCAGCGGGGGACAGGGGGCATCCTACGAGCAGTACTTC. Amino acid sequence: CASSGGQGASYEQYF. This sequence joins TRBV9 and TRBJ2-7, with 12 nucleotides matching TRBD1. Trimming cost V 3 bases and J 1 base; bases outside gene matches: 2. Germline V gene sequence: CDR1 SGDLS, CDR2 YYNGEE. The CDR3 totals 15 residues. Full variable domain (rest looked up from reference TRBV9 and TRBJ2-7): DSGVTQTPKHLITATGQRVTLRCSPRSGDLSVYWYQQSLDQGLQFLIQYYNGEERAKGNILERFSAQQFPDLHSELNLSSLELGDSALYFCASSGGQGASYEQYFGPGTRLTVT.

The chain uses TRBV15 and TRBJ2-3, with 10 bases aligning to TRBD2. With V trimmed by 1 base and J by 4 bases, 5 bases remained unmatched. The CDR3 consists of 16 residues. The germline CDR1 and CDR2 sequences are LNHNV and YYDKDF (reference sequence). The CDR3 bases are TGTGCCACCAGCAGAGGGCTAGCGGGGGATTCAGATACGCAGTATTTT. It yields the protein CATSRGLAGDSDTQYF.

The rearrangement uses TRBV7-8 and TRBJ2-7; 7 bases line up with TRBD1. The CDR3 is made up of 13 amino acids. The V gene's germline CDR1 is SGHVS and CDR2 FQNEAQ. V trimming: 5 bases; J trimming: 6 bases; junction bases outside the gene matches: 7. CDR3 region: CASSPETGFEQYV. The CDR3 region has the DNA TGTGCCAGCAGCCCCGAGACAGGGTTCGAGCAGTACGTC.

J is TRBJ2-7 and V is TRBV10-2; TRBD1 agrees at 7 bases. The CDR3 has 14 residues. The J segment lost 2 bases and the V segment lost 5 bases, leaving 6 bases of the junction unmatched. Germline V gene data show CDR1 as WSHSY and CDR2 as SAAADI. As DNA, the CDR3 is TGCGCCAGCAGTAACGGACAGGCAACCTACGAGCAGTACTTC. Translated, it gives CASSNGQATYEQYF.

In its sample, this clonotype was seen a few times. This rearrangement joins TRBV12-3 or TRBV12-4 to TRBJ2-1; 7 positions match TRBD2. The V gene end was trimmed by 6 bases and the J gene end by 5 bases; junction bases not matched to a gene: 10. The CDR3 has 15 residues. The CDR3 nucleotides are TGTGCCAGCAGCCCGACCGGGACTACTAACAATGAGCAGTTCTTC. Translation: CASSPTGTTNNEQFF.

The gene calls are TRBV4-3 and TRBJ2-1; the D gene is possibly TRBD2 (5 bases). The CDR3 sequence is 15 residues long. Germline V CDR1 and CDR2: LGHNA, YSLEER. V lost 6 bases and J lost 7, with 19 bases in between. Written as DNA, the CDR3 is TGCGCCAGCAGGGTTCTAGGAACTAGTGGGAATGAGCAGTTCTTC. It yields the protein CASRVLGTSGNEQFF.

The V gene is TRBV12-5, the J gene TRBJ2-1; perhaps D is TRBD1 or TRBD2 (5 bases each). V was shortened by 5 bases and J by 4 bases, with 18 bases between the two germline ends. Per the germline V gene, CDR1 is LGHNT and CDR2 is FRNRAP. The CDR3 runs 16 residues. The CDR3: CASGPVGESPYNEQFF. The CDR3 nucleotides are TGTGCTAGTGGTCCTGTGGGGGAGAGTCCGTACAATGAGCAGTTCTTC.

This chain joins TRBV2 and TRBJ1-1; 7 positions match TRBD1. The germline V gene has CDR1 SNHLY and CDR2 FYNNEI. The ends lost 4 bases at V and 5 bases at J; junction bases unmatched: 13. The CDR3 length is 16 residues. CDR3 sequence: CASSVSSAGGRTEAFF. In nucleotides, the CDR3 is TGTGCCAGCAGTGTTTCCTCTGCAGGGGGGAGAACTGAAGCTTTCTTT.

This clonotype was detected a few times. This chain connects TRBV2 to TRBJ2-7; 7 bases are a match to TRBD2. This CDR3 is 12 amino acids long. Per the germline V gene, CDR1 is SNHLY and CDR2 is FYNNEI. Trimming cost V 11 bases and J 6 bases; bases outside gene matches: 10. CDR3 in amino acids: CAGRGNEGEQYF. The CDR3 DNA reads TGTGCCGGGAGGGGCAATGAGGGCGAGCAGTACTTC.

This clonotype was recorded a few times. This chain uses TRBV10-3 with TRBJ2-1; 7 bases line up with TRBD2. After removal of 0 bases from V and 8 bases from J, the junction contained 4 bases not matched to a gene. Looked up from germline, CDR1 is ENHRY and CDR2 is SYGVKD. CDR3 length: 14 amino acids. CDR3 bases: TGTGCCATCAGTGAGTCTTATACTAGCGATGAGCAGTTCTTC. Amino acid sequence: CAISESYTSDEQFF.

A few counts support this clonotype. Written as DNA, the CDR3 is TGTGCCAGCCGCGGAGGACACAATGAGCAGTTCTTC. Protein: CASRGGHNEQFF. The rearrangement joins TRBV2 to TRBJ2-1; D may be TRBD2 (5 bases). The CDR3 extends over 12 amino acids. V dropped 8 bases and J dropped 5 bases, with 10 bases sitting between them. Looked up from germline, CDR1 is SNHLY and CDR2 is FYNNEI.

Worth noting for this clonotype: A much larger clone differs from this one at a single base, so this may be a read error. The rearrangement uses TRBV12-3 or TRBV12-4 and TRBJ1-3, with D perhaps matching TRBD1 (5 bases). V shed 2 bases and J shed 7 bases, with 15 bases lying between them. This CDR3 has 15 amino acids. The CDR3 nucleotides read TGTGCCAGCAGTTTACCCTGGGGGTTTGTGAACACCATATATTTT. It specifies CASSLPWGFVNTIYF.

This clonotype was found many times. The junction does not match germline at one end; this may be a read error. The gene calls are TRBV12-3 or TRBV12-4 and TRBJ2-1; TRBD2 matches 12 bases. This CDR3 is built from 16 residues. Written as DNA, the CDR3 is TGTGCCAGCAGTCTAGCGGGGGGGGTAACCTACAATGAGCAGTTCTTC. Its protein product is CASSLAGGVTYNEQFF.

The rearrangement links TRBV10-3 to TRBJ1-3; TRBD1 is a possible D gene (6 bases). Germline CDR1 reads ENHRY; CDR2 reads SYGVKD. The CDR3 is 14 amino acids. Deletions cut 3 bases from V and 3 bases from J, with 9 bases between. The chain's CDR3 is CAISDGQRGNTIYF. CDR3 sequence (DNA): TGTGCCATCAGTGATGGACAGCGTGGAAACACCATATATTTT.

This chain connects TRBV6-2 or TRBV6-3 to TRBJ1-1, with D possibly TRBD1 on 5 matching bases. Per germline, CDR1 MNHEY and CDR2 SVGEGT. The CDR3 has 16 residues. V lost 2 bases and J 4 bases, leaving 17 bases between the germline ends. The CDR3 coding sequence is TGTGCCAGCAGTTACCCCACCGGGGTACAGGCCACTGAAGCTTTCTTT. It encodes CASSYPTGVQATEAFF.

The sample holds a few counts of this clonotype. This sequence joins TRBV11-2 and TRBJ2-1; D unresolved. Germline values: CDR1 SGHAT, CDR2 FQNNGV. The CDR3 is 16 amino acids. V lost 0 bases to trimming and J lost 0 bases, with 9 bases between them. CDR3 in amino acids: CASSLEDLSSYNEQFF. CDR3 nucleotide sequence: TGTGCCAGCAGCTTAGAAGACCTAAGCTCCTACAATGAGCAGTTCTTC.

This clonotype was counted between two and nine times. This chain joins TRBV20-1 and TRBJ1-1; tentative D call: TRBD1 (5 bases). Trimming shortened V by 1 base and J by 0 bases, and 9 bases separated the two germline ends. The germline V gene has CDR1 DFQATT and CDR2 SNEGSKA (reference sequence). The CDR3 has 14 residues. The CDR3 loop is CSARGQDMNTEAFF. The CDR3 DNA reads as TGCAGTGCTAGAGGGCAGGACATGAACACTGAAGCTTTCTTT.